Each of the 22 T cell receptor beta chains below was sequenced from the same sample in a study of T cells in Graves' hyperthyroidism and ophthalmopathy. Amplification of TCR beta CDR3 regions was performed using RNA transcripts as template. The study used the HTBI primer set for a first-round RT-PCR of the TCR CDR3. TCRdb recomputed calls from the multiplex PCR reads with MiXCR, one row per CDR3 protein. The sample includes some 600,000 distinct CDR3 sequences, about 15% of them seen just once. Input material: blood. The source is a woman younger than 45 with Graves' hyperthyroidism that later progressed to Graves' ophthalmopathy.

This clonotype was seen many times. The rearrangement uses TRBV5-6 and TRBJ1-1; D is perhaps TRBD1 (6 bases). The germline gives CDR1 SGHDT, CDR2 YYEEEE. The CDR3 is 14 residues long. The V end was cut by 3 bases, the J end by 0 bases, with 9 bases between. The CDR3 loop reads CASSYWTVNTEAFF. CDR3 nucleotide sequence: TGTGCCAGCAGCTACTGGACAGTGAACACTGAAGCTTTCTTT.

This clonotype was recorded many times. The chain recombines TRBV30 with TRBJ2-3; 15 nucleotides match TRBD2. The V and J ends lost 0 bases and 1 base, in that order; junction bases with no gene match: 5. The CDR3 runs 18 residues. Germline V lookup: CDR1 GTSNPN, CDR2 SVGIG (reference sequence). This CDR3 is CAWSVPGLAGGRTDTQYF. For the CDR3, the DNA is TGTGCCTGGAGTGTCCCGGGACTAGCGGGAGGACGCACAGATACGCAGTATTTT.

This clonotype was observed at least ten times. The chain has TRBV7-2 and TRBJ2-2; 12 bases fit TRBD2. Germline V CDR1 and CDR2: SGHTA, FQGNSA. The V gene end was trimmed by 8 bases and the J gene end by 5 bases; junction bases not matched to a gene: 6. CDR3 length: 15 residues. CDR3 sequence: CASSGLAGQTGELFF. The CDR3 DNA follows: TGTGCCAGCTCCGGACTAGCGGGACAAACCGGGGAGCTGTTTTTT.

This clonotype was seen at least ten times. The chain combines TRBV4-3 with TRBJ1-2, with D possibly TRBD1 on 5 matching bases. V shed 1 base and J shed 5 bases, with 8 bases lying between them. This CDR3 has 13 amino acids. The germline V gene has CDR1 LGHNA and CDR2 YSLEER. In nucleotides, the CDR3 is TGCGCCAGCAGCCAAGGGACACCTTATGGCTACACCTTC. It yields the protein CASSQGTPYGYTF.

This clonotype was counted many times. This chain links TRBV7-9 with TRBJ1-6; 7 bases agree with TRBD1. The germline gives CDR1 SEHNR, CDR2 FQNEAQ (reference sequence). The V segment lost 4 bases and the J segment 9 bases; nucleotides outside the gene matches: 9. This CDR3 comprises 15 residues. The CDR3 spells CASSSQGGIGSPLHF. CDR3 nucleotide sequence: TGTGCCAGCAGCTCCCAGGGGGGGATCGGTTCACCCCTCCACTTT.

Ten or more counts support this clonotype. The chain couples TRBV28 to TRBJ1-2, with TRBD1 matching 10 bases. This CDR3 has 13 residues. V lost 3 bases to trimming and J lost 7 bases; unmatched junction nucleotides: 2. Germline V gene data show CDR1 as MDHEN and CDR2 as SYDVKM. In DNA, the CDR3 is TGTGCCAGCAGTTTCGACAGGGGGCCTGGCTACACCTTC. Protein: CASSFDRGPGYTF.

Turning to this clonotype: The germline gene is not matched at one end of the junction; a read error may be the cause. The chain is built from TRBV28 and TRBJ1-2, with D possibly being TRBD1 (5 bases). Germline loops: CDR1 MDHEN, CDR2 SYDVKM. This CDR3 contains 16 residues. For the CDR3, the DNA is TGTGCCGGCAGTTCCCCCCTGGGACCCGCAGGCTATGGCTACACCTTC. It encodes CAGSSPLGPAGYGYTF.

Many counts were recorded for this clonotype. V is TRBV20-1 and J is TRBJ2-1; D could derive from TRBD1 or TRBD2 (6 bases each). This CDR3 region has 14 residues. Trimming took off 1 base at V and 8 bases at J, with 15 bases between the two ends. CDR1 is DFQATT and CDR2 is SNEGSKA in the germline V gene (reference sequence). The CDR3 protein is CSARGTGAYDEQFF. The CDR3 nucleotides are TGCAGTGCTAGAGGTACGGGGGCTTATGATGAGCAGTTCTTC.

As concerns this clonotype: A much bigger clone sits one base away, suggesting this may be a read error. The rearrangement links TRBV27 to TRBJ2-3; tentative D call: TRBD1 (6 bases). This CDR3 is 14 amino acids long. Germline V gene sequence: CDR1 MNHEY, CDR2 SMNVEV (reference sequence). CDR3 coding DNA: TGTGCCGGCAGCTACGGGACATGGACAGATACGCAGTATTTT. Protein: CAGSYGTWTDTQYF.

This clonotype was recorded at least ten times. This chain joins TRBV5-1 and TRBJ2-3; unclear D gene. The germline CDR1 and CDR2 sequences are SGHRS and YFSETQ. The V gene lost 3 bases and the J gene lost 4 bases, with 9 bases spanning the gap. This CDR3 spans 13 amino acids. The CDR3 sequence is CASSWRYADTQYF. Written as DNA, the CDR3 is TGCGCCAGCAGCTGGCGCTACGCAGATACGCAGTATTTT.

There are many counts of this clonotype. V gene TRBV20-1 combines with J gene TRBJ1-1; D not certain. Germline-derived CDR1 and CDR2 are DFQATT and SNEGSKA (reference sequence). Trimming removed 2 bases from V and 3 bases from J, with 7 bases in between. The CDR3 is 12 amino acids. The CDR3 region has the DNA TGCAGTGCTAGACAGACGGACACTGAAGCTTTCTTT. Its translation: CSARQTDTEAFF.

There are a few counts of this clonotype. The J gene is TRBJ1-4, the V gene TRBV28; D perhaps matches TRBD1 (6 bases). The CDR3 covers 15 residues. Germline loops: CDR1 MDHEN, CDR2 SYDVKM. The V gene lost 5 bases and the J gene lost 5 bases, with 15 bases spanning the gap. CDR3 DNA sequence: TGTGCCAGCAGTCTTTCAGGGACACTGAATGAAAAACTGTTTTTT. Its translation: CASSLSGTLNEKLFF.

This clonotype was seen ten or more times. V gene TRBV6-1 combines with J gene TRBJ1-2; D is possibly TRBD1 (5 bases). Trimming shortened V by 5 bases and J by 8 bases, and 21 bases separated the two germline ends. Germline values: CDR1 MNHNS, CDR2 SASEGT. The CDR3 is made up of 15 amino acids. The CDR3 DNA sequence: TGTGCCAGCAGTCACACGCGGCGAGGGGACGGCGGCTACACCTTC. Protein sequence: CASSHTRRGDGGYTF.

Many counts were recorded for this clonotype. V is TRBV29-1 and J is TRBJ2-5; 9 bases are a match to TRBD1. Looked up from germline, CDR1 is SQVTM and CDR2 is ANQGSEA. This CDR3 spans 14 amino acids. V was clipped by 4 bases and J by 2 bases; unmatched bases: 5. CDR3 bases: TGCAGCGTTGTAAACAGGGGGCTACAAGAGACCCAGTACTTC. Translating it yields CSVVNRGLQETQYF.

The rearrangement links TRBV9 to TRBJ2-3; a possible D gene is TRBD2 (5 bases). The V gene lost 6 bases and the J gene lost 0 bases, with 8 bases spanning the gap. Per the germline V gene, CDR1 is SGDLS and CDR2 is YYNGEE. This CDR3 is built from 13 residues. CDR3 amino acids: CASTRTSTDTQYF. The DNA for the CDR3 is TGTGCCAGCACTCGGACTAGCACAGATACGCAGTATTTT.

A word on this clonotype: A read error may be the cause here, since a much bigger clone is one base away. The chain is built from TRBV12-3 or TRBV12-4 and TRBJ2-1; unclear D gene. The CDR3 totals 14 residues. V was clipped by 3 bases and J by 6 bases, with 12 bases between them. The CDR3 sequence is CASSLMRWTNEQFF. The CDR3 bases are TGTGCCAGCAGTTTGATGAGGTGGACCAATGAGCAGTTCTTC.

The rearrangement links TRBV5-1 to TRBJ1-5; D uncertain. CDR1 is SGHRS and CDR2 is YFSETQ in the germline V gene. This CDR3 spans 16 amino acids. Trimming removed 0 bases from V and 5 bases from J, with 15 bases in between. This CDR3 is CASSLEAGQIYQPQHF. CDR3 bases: TGCGCCAGCAGCTTGGAAGCAGGTCAAATTTATCAGCCCCAGCATTTT.

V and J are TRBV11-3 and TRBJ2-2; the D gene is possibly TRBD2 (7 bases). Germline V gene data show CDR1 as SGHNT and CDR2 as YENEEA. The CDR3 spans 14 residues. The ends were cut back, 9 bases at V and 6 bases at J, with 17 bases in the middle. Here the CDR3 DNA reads TGTGCCAGTAGGGAGAGGGGGGGTTCCGGGGAGCTGTTTTTT. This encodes CASRERGGSGELFF. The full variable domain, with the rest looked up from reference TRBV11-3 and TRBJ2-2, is EAGVVQSPRYKIIEKKQPVAFWCNPISGHNTLYWYLQNLGQGPELLIRYENEEAVDDSQLPKDRFSAERLKGVDSTLKIQPAELGDSAVYLCASRERGGSGELFFGEGSRLTVL.

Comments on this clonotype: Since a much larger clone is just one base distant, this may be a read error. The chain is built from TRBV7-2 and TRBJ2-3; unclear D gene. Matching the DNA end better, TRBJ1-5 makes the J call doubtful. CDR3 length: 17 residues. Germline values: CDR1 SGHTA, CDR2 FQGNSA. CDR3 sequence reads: CASSSVFTSGNTDTQHF. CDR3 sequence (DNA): TGTGCCAGCAGTTCGGTTTTCACTAGCGGGAACACAGATACGCAGCATTTT.

Written as DNA, the CDR3 is TGTGCCAGCAGCCCCCCGGCGGGGGCCGGTCAGCCCCAGCATTTT. Protein sequence: CASSPPAGAGQPQHF. J is TRBJ1-5 and V is TRBV6-1; a weak D match, TRBD1 (6 bases). The CDR3 totals 15 residues. The germline V gene encodes CDR1 MNHNS and CDR2 SASEGT. Trimming pared 6 bases from V and 6 bases from J, leaving 18 bases between.

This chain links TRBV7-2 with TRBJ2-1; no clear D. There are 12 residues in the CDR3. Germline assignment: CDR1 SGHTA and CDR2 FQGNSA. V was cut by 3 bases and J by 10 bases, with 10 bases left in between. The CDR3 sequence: CASSFFLGEQFF. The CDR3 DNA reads TGTGCCAGCAGCTTCTTTTTGGGCGAGCAGTTCTTC.

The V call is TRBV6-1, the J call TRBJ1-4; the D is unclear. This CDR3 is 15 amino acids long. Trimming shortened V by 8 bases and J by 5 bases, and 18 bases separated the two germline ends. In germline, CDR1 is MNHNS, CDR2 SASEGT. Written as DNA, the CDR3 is TGTGCCAGCTCGGCGAGGAGCCAAGCCAATGAAAAACTGTTTTTT. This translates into CASSARSQANEKLFF.